This T cell receptor beta chain stems from a study of blood T cell repertoires in COVID-19. Study context: From the United States, Italy and Spain came samples of acute and convalescent COVID-19. PBMCs, B-cell-depleted T cells, or T cells provided the cDNA or gDNA that made up the material.

The authors' processing: Amplification with reference gene primers provided the estimates of nucleated cell counts. Clones were read by immunoSEQ multiplex PCR, and TCRdb kept only the in-frame ones, dropping some. Clone size and V and J calls were adopted from that table, with D and trimming inferred from the DNA. The sample holds around 150,000 clones, 80% to 90% seen once. The CDR3 extends over 13 amino acids. The germline V gene encodes CDR1 LGHDT and CDR2 YNNKEL (reference sequence). V lost 4 bases and J 5 bases, leaving 9 bases between the germline ends. This receptor was identified in a woman aged 60-70 years with active COVID-19. Sequencing was done on a sample of peripheral blood. V is TRBV3-1 (or the pseudogene TRBV3-2) and J is TRBJ1-5; D not resolved. CDR3 nucleotides: TGTGCCAGCAGCCTCGGTCTGGATCAGCCCCAGCATTTT. It translates to CASSLGLDQPQHF.